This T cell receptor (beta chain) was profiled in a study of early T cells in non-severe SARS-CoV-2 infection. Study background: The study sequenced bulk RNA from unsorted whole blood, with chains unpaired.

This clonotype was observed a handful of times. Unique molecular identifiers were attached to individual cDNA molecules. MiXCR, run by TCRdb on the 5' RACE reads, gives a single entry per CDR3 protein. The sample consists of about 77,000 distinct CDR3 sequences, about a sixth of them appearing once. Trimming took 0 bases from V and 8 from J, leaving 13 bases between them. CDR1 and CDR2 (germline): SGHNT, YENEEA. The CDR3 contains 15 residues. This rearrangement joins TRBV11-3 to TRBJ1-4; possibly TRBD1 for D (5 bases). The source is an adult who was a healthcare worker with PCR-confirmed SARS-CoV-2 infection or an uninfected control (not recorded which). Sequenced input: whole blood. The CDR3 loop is CASSLDEGRGEKLFF. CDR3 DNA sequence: TGTGCCAGCAGCTTAGACGAGGGGAGAGGAGAAAAACTGTTTTTT.